The present T cell receptor beta chain was sequenced within a study of OX40 agonist ivuxolimab in advanced cancers. Background on the study: Among those enrolled, mean age was around 60 years (range about 23 to 85) and 82.7% were male. Earlier anti-PD-1, anti-PD-L1 or anti-CTLA-4 therapy was permitted; less than 50% had received some. General observations from the study: Blood T cells, both CD4+ and CD8+, expanded clonally by week 6 at 0.1 to 3.0 mg/kg.

The table came from immunoSEQ multiplex PCR; TCRdb's copy has only in-frame clones and leaves some out. The data contain under 80,000 clones, 85% to 90% of them singletons. To note about this clone: The antigen remains undetermined.

The TCR was taken from an adult with an advanced solid tumor such as melanoma, head and neck, liver or kidney cancer. The input for sequencing was CD4+ or CD8+ T cells sorted from blood, taken in a trial of the OX40 agonist ivuxolimab.

The DNA of the CDR3 is TGTGCCAGCAGCTGGGAATATGGCACGCAGTATTTT. This gives the protein CASSWEYGTQYF. This sequence joins TRBV7-2 and TRBJ2-3; D ambiguous. Germline V lookup: CDR1 SGHTA, CDR2 FQGNSA. The germline V and J ends were trimmed by 4 bases and 9 bases, with 11 bases remaining between them. This CDR3 spans 12 amino acids.